This T cell receptor (beta chain) was identified in a study of T cells in Graves' hyperthyroidism and ophthalmopathy. Broader study findings: Ophthalmopathy, as predicted by the model, came a median 6.5 months after the prediction. Most clonotypes expanded in the thyroid (above 0.001) were also present in blood.

This clonotype was counted between two and nine times. The target antigen is unknown. Lactation, pregnancy, other autoimmune disease or uncontrolled infection excluded patients. RNA transcripts served as the template for amplifying TCR beta CDR3 regions. During a first-round RT-PCR of the TCR CDR3, the HTBI primer set was used. TCRdb fed the multiplex PCR reads into MiXCR, producing one record per CDR3 protein. The table shows 550,000 to 800,000 distinct CDR3 sequences, with about a sixth occurring only once. The receptor's source is a man younger than 35 with Graves' hyperthyroidism. Sequences were obtained from blood.

This CDR3 is CASAGELAASYEQYF. Written as DNA, the CDR3 is TGTGCCAGCGCCGGGGAGCTAGCGGCCTCCTACGAGCAGTACTTC. This chain uses TRBV7-2 with TRBJ2-7, with TRBD2 matching over 7 bases. The CDR3 totals 15 residues. With 8 bases clipped from V and 0 bases from J, the junction kept 10 bases outside the gene matches. In germline, CDR1 is SGHTA, CDR2 FQGNSA.